A selection of T cell receptor beta chains follows, all from one sample in a study of cytomegalovirus exposure and HLA in healthy donors. The protocol was immunoSEQ multiplex PCR, while the TCRdb copy is restricted to in-frame clones and leaves out a portion. The table lists 70,000 to 100,000 clones, approximately 80% of them singletons. The source material was PBMCs. The receptors derive from a man in his late teens or twenties in good health and CMV-seronegative. CDR3s leave out the opening cysteine and the closing phenylalanine or tryptophan.

v_call	j_call	cdr3_aa
TRBV11-2	TRBJ2-7	ASSLGTGAYEQY
TRBV4-2	TRBJ2-3	ASSLRRGASDTQY
TRBV5-1	TRBJ1-2	ASSADKKSDGYT
TRBV6-5	TRBJ2-1	ASSSWTSGGSNEQF
TRBV18	TRBJ1-1	ASSPGQDTEAF
TRBV5-1	TRBJ2-5	ASSLIPSGGPIRGTQY
TRBV7-9	TRBJ1-4	ASSLGWTGPTNEKLF
TRBV7-2	TRBJ1-1	ASRLDRGRITEAF
TRBV7-9	TRBJ1-1	SSSKGQSNTEAF
TRBV28	TRBJ2-7	ASSGGGTPYEQY
TRBV7-2	TRBJ2-5	ASSTGGGETQY
TRBV5-1	TRBJ2-7	ASSLEAGTYEQY
TRBV7-6	TRBJ2-1	ASSYNPLAGGPYNEQF
TRBV9	TRBJ2-1	ASSPGLGSYNEQF
TRBV14	TRBJ2-3	ASSFGSGATDTQY
TRBV13	TRBJ1-2	ASSSGTAANYGYT
TRBV11-3	TRBJ2-7	ASSPLPGYEQY
TRBV10-3	TRBJ1-6	AISDPRQGPNSPLH
TRBV4-2	TRBJ2-7	ASSLRSSGGTPYEQY
TRBV12-5	TRBJ2-6	ASGFGSGANVLT
TRBV5-5	TRBJ1-1	ASSLMDRETEAF
TRBV15	TRBJ1-4	ATSRLRGATNEKLF
TRBV10-3	TRBJ1-2	AISEKSGTTGKGYT
TRBV4-2	TRBJ2-5	ASSQGELADFQETQY
TRBV7-9	TRBJ2-2	ASSPGYRGTGELF
TRBV6-1	TRBJ2-3	ASSDSGGTDTQY
TRBV5-1	TRBJ2-5	ASSRDRSGETQY
TRBV7-2	TRBJ2-5	ASRIMGQLAETQY
TRBV19	TRBJ1-1	ASTPSTRGLNTEAF
TRBV11-2	TRBJ1-3	ASSLVRTGLLSGNTIY
TRBV30	TRBJ1-1	AWRRTVNTEAF
TRBV6-6	TRBJ2-3	ASSYGQGTDTQY
TRBV30	TRBJ1-5	AWRGTSDQPQH
TRBV4-1	TRBJ1-2	ASSQVGQQPYGYT
TRBV7-6	TRBJ1-6	ASSAPGDRNSPLH
TRBV9	TRBJ2-3	ASSAQRTSGTDTQY
TRBV5-1	TRBJ1-1	ASSPRGVVYTEAF
TRBV6-1	TRBJ2-1	ASSPRRKEYNEQF
TRBV13	TRBJ2-7	ASSLDPRATYEQY
TRBV6-5	TRBJ2-1	ASSYSRGANEQF
TRBV11-2	TRBJ2-3	ASSPKLAGPTDTQY
TRBV7-9	TRBJ1-2	ASSSQGMANYGYT
TRBV5-1	TRBJ1-2	ASSLDAGHSGYT
TRBV19	TRBJ1-6	ASSIDIGGLSGSPLH
TRBV14	TRBJ2-3	ASSQAPSYTQY
TRBV6-5	TRBJ2-7	ASSYSSSYEQY
TRBV5-1	TRBJ1-4	ASSLETGGKLF
TRBV6-1	TRBJ1-3	ASSAWQGAQSSGNTIY
TRBV5-1	TRBJ2-7	ASLRDSDSYEQY
TRBV30	TRBJ2-5	AWSGQGGETQY
TRBV6-1	TRBJ1-1	ASRPTDMNTEAF
TRBV7-9	TRBJ1-1	ASSLWTGLTEAF
TRBV5-1	TRBJ1-2	ASSMDRDGGYT
TRBV19	TRBJ1-2	ASSDRGRDGYT
TRBV5-1	TRBJ1-1	ASSLVWGTGGPGYTEAF
TRBV7-2	TRBJ2-3	ASTTGRAPDTQY
TRBV6-6	TRBJ2-1	ASSYSLYNEQF
TRBV18	TRBJ1-1	ASSPGGGGTGSGAF
TRBV7-8	TRBJ2-7	ASGLDGQGREQY
TRBV2	TRBJ1-2	ASSETGDYGYT